This T cell receptor beta chain came from a study of cytomegalovirus exposure and HLA in healthy donors. Germline CDR1 is SGDLS and CDR2 is YYNGEE. The CDR3 sequence is 16 residues long. Trimming removed 3 bases from V and 6 bases from J; junction bases left unmatched: 6. Assay: immunoSEQ multiplex PCR; the TCRdb copy retains only in-frame clones and omits some. The sample has about 180,000 clones; about 85% are singletons. What was sequenced was PBMCs. V is TRBV9 and J is TRBJ2-2; TRBD2 agrees at 12 bases. The receptor's source is a young man in good health and CMV-seropositive. The CDR3 coding sequence is TGTGCCAGCAGCGCCGACCTAGCGGGGGGGTCCGGGGAGCTGTTTTTT. Its translation is CASSADLAGGSGELFF.